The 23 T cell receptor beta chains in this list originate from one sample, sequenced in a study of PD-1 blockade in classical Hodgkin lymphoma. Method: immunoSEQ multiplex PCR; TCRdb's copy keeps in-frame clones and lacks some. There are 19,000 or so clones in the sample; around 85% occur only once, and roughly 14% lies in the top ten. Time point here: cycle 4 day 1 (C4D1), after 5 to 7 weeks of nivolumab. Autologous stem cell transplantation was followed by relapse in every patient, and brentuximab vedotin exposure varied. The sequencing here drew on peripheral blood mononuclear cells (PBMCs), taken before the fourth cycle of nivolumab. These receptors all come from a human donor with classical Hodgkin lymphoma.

The chain's CDR3 is CASSPRTSGASSYNEQFF. In nucleotides, the CDR3 is TGCGCCAGCAGCCCGAGGACTAGCGGGGCGAGCTCCTACAATGAGCAGTTCTTC. The chain has TRBV4-3 and TRBJ2-1; TRBD2 agrees at 12 bases. The trim removed 4 bases at V and 0 bases at J, leaving 7 bases unmatched. The CDR3 is 18 residues long. CDR1 is LGHNA, CDR2 YSLEER, per germline.

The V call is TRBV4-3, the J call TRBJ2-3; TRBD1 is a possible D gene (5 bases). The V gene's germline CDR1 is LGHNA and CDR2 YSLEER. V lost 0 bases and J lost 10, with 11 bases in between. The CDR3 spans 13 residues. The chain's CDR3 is CASSQDRQKAQYF. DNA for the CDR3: TGCGCCAGCAGCCAAGATCGACAGAAGGCGCAGTATTTT.

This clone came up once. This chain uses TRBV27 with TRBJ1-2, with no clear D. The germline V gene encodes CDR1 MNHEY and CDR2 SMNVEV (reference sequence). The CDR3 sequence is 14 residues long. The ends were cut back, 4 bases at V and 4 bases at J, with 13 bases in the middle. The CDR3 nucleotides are TGTGCCAGCAGTTATTGGGCAGGAAGCTATGGCTACACCTTC. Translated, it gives CASSYWAGSYGYTF.

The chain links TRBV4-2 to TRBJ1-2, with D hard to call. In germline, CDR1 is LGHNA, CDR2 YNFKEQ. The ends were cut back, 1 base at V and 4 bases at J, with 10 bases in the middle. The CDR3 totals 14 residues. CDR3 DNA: TGTGCCAGCAGCCAAGTGTCTGGGTCCTATGGCTACACCTTC. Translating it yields CASSQVSGSYGYTF.

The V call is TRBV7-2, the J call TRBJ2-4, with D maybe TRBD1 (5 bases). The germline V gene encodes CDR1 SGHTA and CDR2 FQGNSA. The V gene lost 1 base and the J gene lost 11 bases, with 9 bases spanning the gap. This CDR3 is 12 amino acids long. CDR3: CASSLVSRVQYF. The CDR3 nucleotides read TGTGCCAGCAGCTTAGTGTCCAGGGTTCAGTACTTC.

The CDR3 spells CASAYNRVSAEAFF. CDR3 sequence (DNA): TGTGCCAGCGCGTACAACAGGGTTAGTGCTGAAGCTTTCTTT. The chain carries TRBV27 and TRBJ1-1; maybe TRBD1 (6 bases). The CDR3 length is 14 residues. Trimming took 8 bases from V and 6 from J, leaving 19 bases between them. Germline V CDR1 and CDR2: MNHEY, SMNVEV (reference sequence).

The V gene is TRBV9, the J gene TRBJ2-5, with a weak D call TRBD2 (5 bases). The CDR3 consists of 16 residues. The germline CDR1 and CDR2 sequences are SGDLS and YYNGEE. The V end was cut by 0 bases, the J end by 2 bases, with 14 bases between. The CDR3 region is CASSVGTGLSQETQYF. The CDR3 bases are TGTGCCAGCAGCGTAGGGACTGGCCTATCGCAAGAGACCCAGTACTTC.

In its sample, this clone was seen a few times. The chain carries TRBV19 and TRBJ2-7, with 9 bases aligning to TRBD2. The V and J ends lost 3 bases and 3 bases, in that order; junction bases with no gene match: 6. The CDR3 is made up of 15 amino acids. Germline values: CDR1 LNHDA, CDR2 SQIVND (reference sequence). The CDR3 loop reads CASSITPSGIYEQYF. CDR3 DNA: TGTGCCAGTAGTATCACGCCTAGCGGGATCTACGAGCAGTACTTC.

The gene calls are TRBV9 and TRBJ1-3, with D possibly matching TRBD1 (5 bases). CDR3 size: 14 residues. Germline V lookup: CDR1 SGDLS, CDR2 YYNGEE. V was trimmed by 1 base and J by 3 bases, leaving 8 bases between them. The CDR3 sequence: CASSVSGDGNTIYF. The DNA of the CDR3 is TGTGCCAGCAGCGTATCGGGGGATGGAAACACCATATATTTT. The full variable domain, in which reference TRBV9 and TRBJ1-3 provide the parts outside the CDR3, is DSGVTQTPKHLITATGQRVTLRCSPRSGDLSVYWYQQSLDQGLQFLIQYYNGEERAKGNILERFSAQQFPDLHSELNLSSLELGDSALYFCASSVSGDGNTIYFGEGSWLTVV.

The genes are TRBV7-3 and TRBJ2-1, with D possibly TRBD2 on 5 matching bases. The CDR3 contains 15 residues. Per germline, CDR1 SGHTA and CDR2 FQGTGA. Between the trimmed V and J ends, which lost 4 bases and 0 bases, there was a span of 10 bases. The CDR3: CASSSGLSSYNEQFF. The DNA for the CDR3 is TGTGCCAGCAGCTCCGGACTGAGCTCCTACAATGAGCAGTTCTTC.

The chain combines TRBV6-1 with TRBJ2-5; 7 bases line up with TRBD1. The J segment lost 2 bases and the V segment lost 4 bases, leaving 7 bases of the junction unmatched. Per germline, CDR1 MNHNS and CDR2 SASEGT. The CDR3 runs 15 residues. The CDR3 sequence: CASSARDSRQETQYF. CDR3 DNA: TGTGCCAGCAGTGCCAGGGACAGCCGTCAAGAGACCCAGTACTTC.

CDR3: CASSYSGARFF. CDR3 in DNA: TGTGCCAGCAGTTACTCGGGGGCGCGGTTCTTC. The chain recombines TRBV6-5 with TRBJ2-1, with D tentatively TRBD1 (6 bases). The CDR3 totals 11 residues. Germline V gene data show CDR1 as MNHEY and CDR2 as SVGAGI. V lost 0 bases, J lost 15 bases, and 9 bases lay in between.

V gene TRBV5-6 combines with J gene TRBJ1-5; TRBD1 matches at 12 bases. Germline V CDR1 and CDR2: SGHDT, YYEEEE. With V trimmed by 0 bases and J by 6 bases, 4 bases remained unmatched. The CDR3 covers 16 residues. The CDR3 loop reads CASSLEGTGGGQPQHF. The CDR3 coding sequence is TGTGCCAGCAGCTTGGAAGGGACAGGGGGCGGTCAGCCCCAGCATTTT.

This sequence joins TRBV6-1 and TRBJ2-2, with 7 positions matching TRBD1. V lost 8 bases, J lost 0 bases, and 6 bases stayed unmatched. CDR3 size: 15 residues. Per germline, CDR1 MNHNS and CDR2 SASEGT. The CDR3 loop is CASHTGTANTGELFF. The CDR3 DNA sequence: TGTGCCAGCCATACCGGGACAGCGAACACCGGGGAGCTGTTTTTT.

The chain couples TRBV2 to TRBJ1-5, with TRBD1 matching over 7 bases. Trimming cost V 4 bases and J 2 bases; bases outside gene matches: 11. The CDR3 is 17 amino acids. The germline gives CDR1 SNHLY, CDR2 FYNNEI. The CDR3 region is CASSVRLGGAGNQPQHF. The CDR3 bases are TGTGCCAGCAGTGTGAGGTTAGGGGGCGCAGGCAATCAGCCCCAGCATTTT. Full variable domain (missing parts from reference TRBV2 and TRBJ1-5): EPEVTQTPSHQVTQMGQEVILRCVPISNHLYFYWYRQILGQKVEFLVSFYNNEISEKSEIFDDQFSVERPDGSNFTLKIRSTKLEDSAMYFCASSVRLGGAGNQPQHFGDGTRLSIL.

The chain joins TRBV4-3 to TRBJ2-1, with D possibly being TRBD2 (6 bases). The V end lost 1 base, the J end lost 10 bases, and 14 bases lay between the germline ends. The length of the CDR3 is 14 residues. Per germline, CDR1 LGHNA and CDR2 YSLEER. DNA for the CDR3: TGCGCCAGCAGCCAAGGCCCCCGTAGCGGAGAGCAGTTCTTC. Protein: CASSQGPRSGEQFF.

In DNA, the CDR3 is TGTGCCAGCAGAACGACAGGGAAGGGTAATGAGCAGTTCTTC. Translated: CASRTTGKGNEQFF. V gene TRBV21-1 combines with J gene TRBJ2-1; no DNA check was done on the table's D call, TRBD1. TRBV21-1 is marked as a pseudogene. This CDR3 comprises 14 residues.

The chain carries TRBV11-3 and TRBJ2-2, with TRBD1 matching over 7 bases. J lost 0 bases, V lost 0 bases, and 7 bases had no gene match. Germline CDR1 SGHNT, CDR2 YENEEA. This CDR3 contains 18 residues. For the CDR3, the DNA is TGTGCCAGCAGCTTAGATAGAACAGGGGCCCCGAACACCGGGGAGCTGTTTTTT. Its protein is CASSLDRTGAPNTGELFF.

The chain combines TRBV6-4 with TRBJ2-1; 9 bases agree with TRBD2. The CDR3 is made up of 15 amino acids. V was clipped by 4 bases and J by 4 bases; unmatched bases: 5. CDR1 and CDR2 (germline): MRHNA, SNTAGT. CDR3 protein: CASSALLAGYNEQFF. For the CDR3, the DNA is TGTGCCAGCAGTGCCTTACTAGCGGGTTACAATGAGCAGTTCTTC.

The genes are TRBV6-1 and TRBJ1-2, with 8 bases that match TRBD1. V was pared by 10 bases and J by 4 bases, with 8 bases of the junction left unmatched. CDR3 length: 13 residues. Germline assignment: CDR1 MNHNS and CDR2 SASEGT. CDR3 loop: CATRTGSGYGYTF. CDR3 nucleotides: TGTGCCACCAGGACAGGGTCGGGCTATGGCTACACCTTC.

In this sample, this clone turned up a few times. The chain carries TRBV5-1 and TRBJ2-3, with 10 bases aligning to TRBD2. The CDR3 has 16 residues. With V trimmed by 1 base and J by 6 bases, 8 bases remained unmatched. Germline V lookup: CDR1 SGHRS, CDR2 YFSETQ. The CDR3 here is CASSLTLAGGPDTQYF. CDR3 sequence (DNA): TGCGCCAGCAGCTTGACCTTAGCGGGAGGTCCGGATACGCAGTATTTT.

The CDR3 DNA reads as TGTGCCAGCAGCTTTCAGCGAATCTCCTACAATGAGCAGTTCTTC. Its translation is CASSFQRISYNEQFF. The chain combines TRBV11-2 with TRBJ2-1; D is unclear. Between the trimmed V and J ends, which lost 3 bases and 0 bases, there was a span of 9 bases. Germline V lookup: CDR1 SGHAT, CDR2 FQNNGV. The CDR3 sequence is 15 residues long. The whole variable domain, filled in from reference TRBV11-2 and TRBJ2-1, reads EAGVAQSPRYKIIEKRQSVAFWCNPISGHATLYWYQQILGQGPKLLIQFQNNGVVDDSQLPKDRFSAERLKGVDSTLKIQPAKLEDSAVYLCASSFQRISYNEQFFGPGTRLTVL.

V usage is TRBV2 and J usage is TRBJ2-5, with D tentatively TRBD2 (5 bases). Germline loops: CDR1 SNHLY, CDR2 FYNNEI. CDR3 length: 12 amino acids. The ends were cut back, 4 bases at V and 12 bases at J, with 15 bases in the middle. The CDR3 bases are TGTGCCAGCAGTGCCGGAGGACCGGCGAAGTACTTC. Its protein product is CASSAGGPAKYF.